One sample yielded the 18 T cell receptor beta chains listed below, sequenced in a study of blood T cell repertoires in COVID-19 (dated by TCRdb to the early 2020s). The library was prepared using the immunoSEQ multiplex PCR assay. TCRdb re-hosts the immuneACCESS table, in-frame sequences only. Its copies lack some clones; in the studies checked, an unresolved V gene accounts for under half of them, and the cause for the rest is not known. The sample includes under 300,000 clones, with around 83% observed a single time. Approximately 6.6% of the sample goes to the ten largest clones. The sequenced sample was PBMCs or T cells enriched from blood (not recorded which). The receptors shown here come from a woman aged 50 to 60 who had been exposed to COVID-19.

This clone came up once. V and J are TRBV7-2 and TRBJ1-1, with D possibly being TRBD1 (5 bases). Germline V gives CDR1 SGHTA, CDR2 FQGNSA. The V end was cut by 6 bases, the J end by 7 bases, with 6 bases between. This CDR3 spans 10 amino acids. DNA for the CDR3: TGTGCCAGCAGGGGGCGTGAAGCTTTCTTT. The encoded protein is CASRGREAFF.

The chain recombines TRBV3-1 (or the pseudogene TRBV3-2) with TRBJ2-5; D is possibly TRBD2 (6 bases). Germline lookup yields CDR1 LGHDT and CDR2 YNNKEL (reference sequence). Trimming removed 0 bases at V and 5 bases at J, with 10 bases between. This CDR3 has 14 residues. The CDR3 DNA follows: TGTGCCAGCAGCCAAGATGTAGGGAGGGAGACCCAGTACTTC. This gives the protein CASSQDVGRETQYF.

V gene TRBV5-1 combines with J gene TRBJ1-3; D possibly corresponds to TRBD1 (5 bases). The CDR3 has 12 residues. Germline values: CDR1 SGHRS, CDR2 YFSETQ. Trimming cost V 4 bases and J 6 bases, with 8 bases left between them. The DNA of the CDR3 is TGCGCCAGCAGCCCGGGACTAAACACCATATATTTT. This encodes CASSPGLNTIYF.

A few counts support this clone. This chain joins TRBV6-5 and TRBJ1-5, with 8 bases lining up with TRBD1. The CDR3 length is 15 residues. After removal of 4 bases from V and 5 bases from J, the junction contained 7 bases not matched to a gene. Germline V CDR1 and CDR2: MNHEY, SVGAGI. DNA of the CDR3: TGTGCCAGCAGTTCGGACAGGGTAAGCTATCAGCCCCAGCATTTT. This codes for CASSSDRVSYQPQHF.

This clone was detected only a few times. The gene calls are TRBV5-1 and TRBJ2-7; 10 bases are a match to TRBD2. V lost 3 bases, J lost 7 bases, and 10 bases stayed unmatched. From germline, CDR1 is SGHRS and CDR2 YFSETQ. The CDR3 has 15 amino acids. CDR3 in amino acids: CASSSASGGAGEQYF. For the CDR3, the DNA is TGCGCCAGCAGCTCAGCCAGCGGGGGGGCGGGAGAGCAGTACTTC.

The J gene is TRBJ2-7, the V gene TRBV7-9, with D possibly being TRBD1 (6 bases). This CDR3 is 16 amino acids long. Germline loops: CDR1 SEHNR, CDR2 FQNEAQ (reference sequence). V lost 4 bases to trimming and J lost 6 bases, with 22 bases between them. The CDR3 coding sequence is TGTGCCAGCAGCTATATCCGGGACACTCATCCGCGCGAGCAGTACTTC. Protein: CASSYIRDTHPREQYF.

The chain uses TRBV30 and TRBJ2-7; 8 bases align to TRBD2. J lost 1 base, V lost 2 bases, and 4 bases had no gene match. This CDR3 comprises 14 residues. Germline V gives CDR1 GTSNPN, CDR2 SVGIG (reference sequence). For the CDR3, the DNA is TGTGCCTGGAGTACCCAGCGGGGGTCCTACGAGCAGTACTTC. Its translation: CAWSTQRGSYEQYF.

The gene calls are TRBV12-3 or TRBV12-4 and TRBJ1-1, with 7 nucleotides matching TRBD1. V dropped 6 bases and J dropped 8; count of bases not matched to a gene: 3. This CDR3 has 11 residues. CDR3 region: CASREDREAFF. The CDR3 DNA follows: TGTGCCAGCAGGGAGGACAGGGAAGCTTTCTTT.

The V call is TRBV19, the J call TRBJ2-2; TRBD1 is a possible D gene (6 bases). CDR3 length equals 14 residues. Germline CDR1 reads LNHDA; CDR2 reads SQIVND (reference sequence). V lost 7 bases and J lost 3, with 12 bases in between. CDR3 sequence (DNA): TGTGCCAGTACCCAGGGGTTTCACACCGGGGAGCTGTTTTTT. It codes for CASTQGFHTGELFF.

The genes are TRBV19 and TRBJ2-6; D not resolved. CDR3 length: 18 residues. V was pared by 3 bases and J by 0 bases, with 15 bases between. Germline assignment: CDR1 LNHDA and CDR2 SQIVND (reference sequence). CDR3 protein: CASSIGRLPLSGANVLTF. DNA of the CDR3: TGTGCCAGTAGTATTGGTCGTCTCCCACTCTCTGGGGCCAACGTCCTGACTTTC. The complete variable domain, with remaining parts taken from reference TRBV19 and TRBJ2-6, reads DGGITQSPKYLFRKEGQNVTLSCEQNLNHDAMYWYRQDPGQGLRLIYYSQIVNDFQKGDIAEGYSVSREKKESFPLTVTSAQKNPTAFYLCASSIGRLPLSGANVLTFGAGSRLTVL.

The chain joins TRBV3-1 (or the pseudogene TRBV3-2) to TRBJ2-5; TRBD2 agrees at 11 bases. There are 19 residues in the CDR3. V lost 1 base to trimming and J lost 4 bases; unmatched junction nucleotides: 14. Germline loops: CDR1 LGHDT, CDR2 YNNKEL (reference sequence). CDR3 nucleotides: TGTGCCAGCAGCCAAGTTGCTAGCGGGGGGCTTATGTCACCAGAGACCCAGTACTTC. Translating gives CASSQVASGGLMSPETQYF.

About this clone itself: Other DNA sequences within the sample encode an identical CDR3. The chain has TRBV6-5 and TRBJ1-1, with a tentative D call TRBD1 (5 bases). This CDR3 is 12 amino acids long. Germline loops: CDR1 MNHEY, CDR2 SVGAGI. Trimming cost V 2 bases and J 5 bases, with 6 bases left between them. Written as DNA, the CDR3 is TGTGCCAGCAGTTACGGGGGGACTGAAGCTTTCTTT. Protein: CASSYGGTEAFF.

J is TRBJ2-4 and V is TRBV5-4; D may be TRBD1 (5 bases). V shed 4 bases and J shed 5 bases, with 13 bases lying between them. CDR1 and CDR2 (germline): SGHNT, YYREEE (reference sequence). The CDR3 contains 14 residues. The DNA for the CDR3 is TGTGCCAGCAGCCTGCCAGGGCCCCAAAACATTCAGTACTTC. It yields the protein CASSLPGPQNIQYF.

This rearrangement joins TRBV6-6 to TRBJ2-7, with 12 bases matching TRBD2. V lost 5 bases to trimming and J lost 2 bases; unmatched junction nucleotides: 7. The germline V gene has CDR1 MNHNY and CDR2 SVGAGI (reference sequence). This CDR3 is 16 amino acids long. The CDR3 coding sequence is TGTGCCAGCAGTCCGCATCTAGCGGGGGGGCCCTACGAGCAGTACTTC. Translated: CASSPHLAGGPYEQYF.

V usage is TRBV27 and J usage is TRBJ1-1; D is unclear. V lost 6 bases and J 10 bases, leaving 15 bases between the germline ends. The CDR3 is 12 residues long. From germline, CDR1 is MNHEY and CDR2 SMNVEV (reference sequence). CDR3 in DNA: TGTGCCAGCAGCGGTGGAGGAAGGGTAGCTTTCTTT. Protein: CASSGGGRVAFF.

This chain links TRBV19 with TRBJ1-3; 9 nucleotides align to TRBD1. Per the germline V gene, CDR1 is LNHDA and CDR2 is SQIVND (reference sequence). V gave up 6 bases and J gave up 4 bases; unmatched junction bases: 4. The CDR3 is made up of 14 amino acids. CDR3 residues: CASRDRGAGNTIYF. CDR3 DNA sequence: TGTGCCAGTAGGGACAGGGGAGCCGGAAACACCATATATTTT.

The V and J genes are TRBV7-2 and TRBJ2-6, with D tentatively TRBD1 (6 bases). Germline V CDR1 and CDR2: SGHTA, FQGNSA. The V gene lost 2 bases and the J gene lost 1 base, with 15 bases spanning the gap. CDR3 length: 18 residues. The CDR3 reads CASSLKDPRGSGANVLTF. Written as DNA, the CDR3 is TGTGCCAGCAGCTTAAAGGACCCCAGGGGATCTGGGGCCAACGTCCTGACTTTC.

The rearrangement uses TRBV12-3 or TRBV12-4 and TRBJ1-1; D call uncertain. The CDR3 covers 11 residues. V lost 6 bases and J lost 7, with 9 bases in between. The DNA for the CDR3 is TGTGCCAGCAGCCCTAAGAATGAAGCTTTCTTT. This translates into CASSPKNEAFF.